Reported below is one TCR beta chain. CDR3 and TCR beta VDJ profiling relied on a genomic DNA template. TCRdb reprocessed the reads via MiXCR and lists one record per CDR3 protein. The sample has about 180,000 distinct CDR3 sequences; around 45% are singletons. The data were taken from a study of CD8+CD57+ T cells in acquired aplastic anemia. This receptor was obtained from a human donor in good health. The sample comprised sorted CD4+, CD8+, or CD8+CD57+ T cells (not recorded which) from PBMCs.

This CDR3 reads CASSEALGGPQHF. In DNA, the CDR3 is TGTGCCAGCAGTGAAGCGCTAGGGGGGCCCCAGCATTTT. The chain is built from TRBV2 and TRBJ1-5; a weak D match, TRBD1 (6 bases). Germline-derived CDR1 and CDR2 are SNHLY and FYNNEI. CDR3 length equals 13 residues. Trimming shortened V by 0 bases and J by 9 bases, and 9 bases separated the two germline ends.